Included here is one TCR beta chain sequence, with context. This likely traces to a read error, being one base from a far larger clone. Germline loops: CDR1 MNHNY, CDR2 SVGAGI (reference sequence). The CDR3 runs 12 residues. With 0 bases removed from V and 8 bases from J, the gap between germline ends came to 5 bases. The data stem from a study of blood T cell repertoires in COVID-19. Assay used: immunoSEQ multiplex PCR; TCRdb lists only in-frame clones, some missing. This table has 250,000 or so clones, roughly nine tenths appearing once. The specimen sequenced was peripheral blood. The TCR originated in a woman aged 35 to 49 who had recovered from COVID-19. The gene calls are TRBV6-6 and TRBJ2-1; D is unclear. The chain's CDR3 is CASSYSRHEQFF. CDR3 nucleotide sequence: TGTGCCAGCAGTTACTCGAGGCATGAGCAGTTCTTC.